Described below is a single TCR beta chain sequence and its context. Its antigen is undetermined. Combining iRepertoire HTBI primers with Arm-PCR of CDR3 regions, the authors built TCR beta libraries. TCRdb processed the multiplex PCR reads anew with MiXCR; each CDR3 protein has one entry. There are 650,000 to 850,000 distinct CDR3 sequences in the sample; 25% to 30% occur only once, and 42% lies in the top ten. These data come from a study of regulatory T cells in long-lasting Graves disease. As for the study in general: Over 5 years on antithyroid drugs plus positive TSH receptor antibodies marked Graves' disease as persistent. Whole-study results and caveats: Favored gene segments in persistent disease were TRBV28, TRBJ1-2 and TRBJ2-5.

The ends lost 6 bases at V and 0 bases at J; junction bases unmatched: 2. The CDR3 loop spans 14 amino acids. Germline loops: CDR1 SEHNR, CDR2 FQNEAQ (reference sequence). Indicated time point: persistent/refractory GD, antithyroid drugs over 5 years with positive TRAb. The authors made the TCR library using RNA they extracted from PBMCs. Each patient gave approximately 9.6 milliliters of EDTA-anticoagulated peripheral blood. The receptor was derived from a female donor with Graves disease. This material consisted of peripheral blood mononuclear cells (PBMCs), taken when the disease was refractory, from a patient treated with antithyroid drugs. The rearrangement joins TRBV7-9 to TRBJ2-7; 10 nucleotides align to TRBD2. CDR3 residues: CASRASGSSYEQYF. The CDR3, as DNA: TGTGCCAGCAGAGCTAGCGGGAGCTCCTACGAGCAGTACTTC.